This record concerns one T cell receptor beta chain sequence. Its antigen remains unknown. Assay used: immunoSEQ multiplex PCR; TCRdb lists only in-frame clones, some missing. The profile shows about 26,000 clones, over 60% of them singletons. The data belong to a study of CD4 T cells in relation to SARS-CoV-2 and coronaviruses. CD4+ T cells from unexposed donors were obtained before the COVID-19 pandemic (2011-2018). The cells were cultured for approximately 10 days before CD4+ T cells were isolated. Overall study results and limits: Around 62% of donors had memory CD4+ clonotypes crossrecognizing SARS-CoV-2 and common cold coronavirus spike.

Material for sequencing was CD4+ T cells from PBMCs, cultured in vitro. The TCR originated in a human donor in good health.

The CDR3 DNA follows: TGCGCCAGCAGCTTGGGGACAGGTGAGAGCTACGAGCAGTACTTC. Translating it yields CASSLGTGESYEQYF. The chain combines TRBV5-1 with TRBJ2-7; 7 positions match TRBD1. Germline V CDR1 and CDR2: SGHRS, YFSETQ. The CDR3 is made up of 15 amino acids. V trimming: 0 bases; J trimming: 3 bases; junction bases outside the gene matches: 6.